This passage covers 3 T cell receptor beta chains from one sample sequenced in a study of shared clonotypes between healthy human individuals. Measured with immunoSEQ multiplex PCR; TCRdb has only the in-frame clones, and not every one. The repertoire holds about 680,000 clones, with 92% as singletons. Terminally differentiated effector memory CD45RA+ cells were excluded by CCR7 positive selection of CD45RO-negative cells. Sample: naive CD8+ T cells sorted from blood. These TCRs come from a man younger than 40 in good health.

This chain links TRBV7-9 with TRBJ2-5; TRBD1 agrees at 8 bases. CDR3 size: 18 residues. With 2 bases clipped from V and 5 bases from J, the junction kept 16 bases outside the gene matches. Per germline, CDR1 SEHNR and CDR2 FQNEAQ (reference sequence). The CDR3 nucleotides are TGTGCCAGCAGCTTAACAGTTGGGCAGGGGGCGATCCGGGAGACCCAGTACTTC. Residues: CASSLTVGQGAIRETQYF.

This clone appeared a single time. The CDR3 protein is CASSTGVANTGELFF. The DNA for the CDR3 is TGCGCCAGCTCTACGGGAGTCGCGAACACCGGGGAGCTGTTTTTT. This chain joins TRBV4-3 and TRBJ2-2; weak D call: TRBD2 (6 bases). The CDR3 has 15 residues. Germline V gives CDR1 LGHNA, CDR2 YSLEER. Trimming stripped 8 bases from V and 0 bases from J, with 13 bases between.

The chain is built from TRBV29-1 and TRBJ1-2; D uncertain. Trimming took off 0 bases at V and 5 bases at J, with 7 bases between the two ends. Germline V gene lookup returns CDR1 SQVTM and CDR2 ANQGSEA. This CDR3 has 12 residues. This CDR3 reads CSVEDTTYGYTF. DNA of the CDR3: TGCAGCGTTGAAGACACAACGTATGGCTACACCTTC.